These 5 T cell receptor beta chains were sequenced from one sample in a study of shared clonotypes between healthy human individuals. Data came from immunoSEQ multiplex PCR; TCRdb stores just in-frame clones and leaves some out. Among more than 400,000 clones listed, approximately 95% were seen once. Sequencing input: naive CD4+ T cells sorted from blood. The sample's subset: CD45RA+ positively selected. The receptors were sampled from a woman in her twenties or thirties in good health.

The rearrangement links TRBV15 to TRBJ2-1; no clear D gene. V was cut by 8 bases and J by 0 bases, with 11 bases left in between. The CDR3 consists of 14 residues. Germline loops: CDR1 LNHNV, CDR2 YYDKDF (reference sequence). The CDR3 nucleotides read TGTGCCACCGAATCCTGGAGCTCCTACAATGAGCAGTTCTTC. Its translation: CATESWSSYNEQFF.

DNA of the CDR3: TGTGCCAGCTCACCACTACGGTCAGAGACCCAGTACTTC. Protein: CASSPLRSETQYF. The chain uses TRBV18 and TRBJ2-5; D unresolved. Germline V CDR1 and CDR2: KGHSH, LQKENI. Trimming stripped 1 base from V and 4 bases from J, with 7 bases between. This CDR3 comprises 13 residues.

The rearrangement joins TRBV5-1 to TRBJ2-1, with D perhaps matching TRBD2 (5 bases). From germline, CDR1 is SGHRS and CDR2 YFSETQ. This CDR3 contains 14 residues. V lost 2 bases, J lost 0 bases, and 6 bases lay in between. The CDR3 sequence is CASSFGNSYNEQFF. The CDR3 DNA follows: TGCGCCAGCAGCTTCGGGAACTCCTACAATGAGCAGTTCTTC. Full variable domain (remainder filled in from reference TRBV5-1 and TRBJ2-1): KAGVTQTPRYLIKTRGQQVTLSCSPISGHRSVSWYQQTPGQGLQFLFEYFSETQRNKGNFPGRFSGRQFSNSRSEMNVSTLELGDSALYLCASSFGNSYNEQFFGPGTRLTVL.

The rearrangement links TRBV19 to TRBJ2-7, with TRBD2 identical over 7 bases. The CDR3 is made up of 14 amino acids. V shed 3 bases, J shed 5 bases, and the junction held 7 bases outside the gene matches. In germline, CDR1 is LNHDA, CDR2 SQIVND (reference sequence). In DNA, the CDR3 is TGTGCCAGTAGTATTAGAGGGAGGGCGAACGAGCAGTACTTC. Translation gives CASSIRGRANEQYF.

The chain has TRBV29-1 and TRBJ1-5; 9 nucleotides match TRBD1. The V segment lost 7 bases and the J segment 4 bases; nucleotides outside the gene matches: 17. The CDR3 totals 17 residues. From germline, CDR1 is SQVTM and CDR2 ANQGSEA. In nucleotides, the CDR3 is TGCAGCGCCGACTCCCCCCCGACAGGGGGTGGGAATCAGCCCCAGCATTTT. As protein: CSADSPPTGGGNQPQHF. The full variable domain, rest sourced from reference TRBV29-1 and TRBJ1-5, is SAVISQKPSRDICQRGTSLTIQCQVDSQVTMMFWYRQQPGQSLTLIATANQGSEATYESGFVIDKFPISRPNLTFSTLTVSNMSPEDSSIYLCSADSPPTGGGNQPQHFGDGTRLSIL.